The 18 T cell receptor beta chains below all came from one sample that was sequenced in a study of cytomegalovirus exposure and HLA in healthy donors. PCR primers comprised 60 Vbeta and 13 Jbeta primers. The assay was immunoSEQ multiplex PCR, and TCRdb's table has in-frame clones only and misses some. The table lists approximately 120,000 clones. The specimen was PBMCs. The receptors come from a woman aged 55 to 70 in good health and CMV-seronegative.

The CDR3 loop is CASSVQDWHNEQFF. CDR3 DNA sequence: TGTGCCAGCAGCGTCCAGGATTGGCACAATGAGCAGTTCTTC. This chain joins TRBV9 and TRBJ2-1; D is unresolved. Germline loops: CDR1 SGDLS, CDR2 YYNGEE. V gave up 2 bases and J gave up 5 bases, with 11 bases separating them. The CDR3 extends over 14 amino acids.

The genes are TRBV5-1 and TRBJ2-1; 8 positions agree with TRBD1. This CDR3 has 16 amino acids. J was trimmed by 1 base and V by 3 bases; bases with no gene match: 6. CDR1 and CDR2 (germline): SGHRS, YFSETQ. The CDR3 region is CASSWGGQGSYNEQFF. As DNA, the CDR3 is TGCGCCAGCAGCTGGGGTGGACAGGGATCCTACAATGAGCAGTTCTTC.

The rearrangement links TRBV19 to TRBJ2-5, with 7 bases fitting TRBD2. Germline trimming cut 1 base from V and 1 base from J; bases unmatched to any gene: 6. The CDR3 extends over 16 amino acids. In germline, CDR1 is LNHDA, CDR2 SQIVND (reference sequence). The CDR3 sequence is CASSIGGSSGQETQYF. CDR3 bases: TGTGCCAGTAGTATAGGAGGTTCTAGCGGCCAAGAGACCCAGTACTTC.

The gene calls are TRBV9 and TRBJ2-7, with D possibly being TRBD1 (6 bases). This CDR3 is built from 16 residues. V was trimmed by 0 bases and J by 5 bases, leaving 18 bases between them. CDR1 is SGDLS and CDR2 is YYNGEE in the germline V gene. CDR3 nucleotide sequence: TGTGCCAGCAGCGTAGAAGATACAGGGTTTAGGCACGAGCAGTACTTC. The encoded protein is CASSVEDTGFRHEQYF.

This chain joins TRBV6-5 and TRBJ1-4; a possible D gene is TRBD1 (6 bases). CDR3 length: 15 amino acids. Trimming cost V 2 bases and J 0 bases, with 7 bases left between them. Germline-derived CDR1 and CDR2 are MNHEY and SVGAGI. The CDR3 nucleotides read TGTGCCAGCAGTTACCAGGGGTCAACTAATGAAAAACTGTTTTTT. This translates into CASSYQGSTNEKLFF.

Here the CDR3 DNA reads TGTGCCAGTTCGCTTGACAGAGATAGCAATCAGCCCCAGCATTTT. Its protein product is CASSLDRDSNQPQHF. The chain couples TRBV6-1 to TRBJ1-5; D is possibly TRBD1 (5 bases). Germline V gene data show CDR1 as MNHNS and CDR2 as SASEGT. The CDR3 contains 15 residues. Trimming removed 9 bases from V and 0 bases from J, with 15 bases in between.

Regarding this clone: One end of the junction varies from germline; a read error may be responsible. The rearrangement joins TRBV6-5 to TRBJ1-1, with D possibly matching TRBD1 (5 bases). Per the germline V gene, CDR1 is MNHEY and CDR2 is SVGAGI. The CDR3 has 13 amino acids. The CDR3 loop is CASRYFGGPEAFF. CDR3 DNA sequence: TGTGCCAGCAGATACTTCGGGGGTCCTGAAGCTTTCTTT.

V gene TRBV19 combines with J gene TRBJ2-7; 10 bases are shared with TRBD1. Germline CDR1 LNHDA, CDR2 SQIVND (reference sequence). Germline trimming cut 1 base from V and 5 bases from J; bases unmatched to any gene: 8. The CDR3 consists of 16 residues. This chain's CDR3 is CASSIAGMGQGNEQYF. CDR3 coding DNA: TGTGCCAGTAGTATAGCGGGAATGGGACAGGGGAACGAGCAGTACTTC.

The rearrangement uses TRBV19 and TRBJ2-1; 7 bases map to TRBD1. In germline, CDR1 is LNHDA, CDR2 SQIVND (reference sequence). Unmatched junction bases numbered 4, after V lost 3 bases and J lost 5 bases. The CDR3 loop spans 14 amino acids. The CDR3 sequence: CASSMTGTDNEQFF. For the CDR3, the DNA is TGTGCCAGTAGTATGACCGGGACAGACAATGAGCAGTTCTTC.

The V gene is TRBV2, the J gene TRBJ1-3; D might be TRBD1 (5 bases). V was trimmed by 4 bases and J by 0 bases, leaving 13 bases between them. The CDR3 is made up of 16 amino acids. Germline V lookup: CDR1 SNHLY, CDR2 FYNNEI. The CDR3 is CASSGGRARSGNTIYF. As DNA, the CDR3 is TGTGCCAGCAGTGGGGGCAGAGCTCGCTCTGGAAACACCATATATTTT.

V gene TRBV7-3 combines with J gene TRBJ1-2; D not certain. Per the germline V gene, CDR1 is SGHTA and CDR2 is FQGTGA. The CDR3 has 15 residues. V was clipped by 4 bases and J by 0 bases, with 12 bases between them. CDR3 nucleotide sequence: TGTGCCAGCAGCTCTGACATATCCTCTAACTATGGCTACACCTTC. This gives the protein CASSSDISSNYGYTF.

The CDR3 DNA reads TGTGCCAGCAGCCCCAGACAGGGGGCTTCAGATACGCAGTATTTT. Encoded protein: CASSPRQGASDTQYF. This chain connects TRBV27 to TRBJ2-3; 10 bases match TRBD1. The junction had 7 bases not matched to a gene; V was cut back by 6 bases and J by 4 bases. The CDR3 contains 15 residues. Germline V CDR1 and CDR2: MNHEY, SMNVEV (reference sequence).

V usage is TRBV28 and J usage is TRBJ2-7; possibly TRBD1 for D (5 bases). The CDR3 runs to 16 residues. The germline CDR1 and CDR2 sequences are MDHEN and SYDVKM. V gave up 3 bases and J gave up 6 bases, with 21 bases separating them. The DNA of the CDR3 is TGTGCCAGCAGTTTCAACCACCCTTCCAGGGTTGGCGAGCAGTACTTC. It is translated as CASSFNHPSRVGEQYF.

V is TRBV5-1 and J is TRBJ2-7; the match to TRBD1 covers 8 bases. The CDR3 length is 14 residues. Trimming at V came to 7 bases and at J to 0 bases, leaving 6 bases not matched to a gene. Germline assignment: CDR1 SGHRS and CDR2 YFSETQ. Here the CDR3 DNA reads TGCGCCAGCGGGACAGGAGGGGGCTCCTACGAGCAGTACTTC. The encoded protein is CASGTGGGSYEQYF.

V is TRBV30 and J is TRBJ2-5; 7 bases align to TRBD2. The germline gives CDR1 GTSNPN, CDR2 SVGIG (reference sequence). The length of the CDR3 is 15 residues. Trimming at V came to 1 base and at J to 2 bases, leaving 7 bases not matched to a gene. For the CDR3, the DNA is TGTGCCTGGAGTGCAGCGGGGCCGGGACAAGAGACCCAGTACTTC. As protein: CAWSAAGPGQETQYF. Drawing the rest from reference TRBV30 and TRBJ2-5, the complete variable domain is SQTIHQWPATLVQPVGSPLSLECTVEGTSNPNLYWYRQAAGRGLQLLFYSVGIGQISSEVPQNLSASRPQDRQFILSSKKLLLSDSGFYLCAWSAAGPGQETQYFGPGTRLLVL.

Note on this clone: Because the CDR3's place on the DNA is in doubt, the DNA is left out and the CDR3 is given as listed by TCRdb. The chain carries TRBV30 and TRBJ1-2; the listed D gene, TRBD1, was not tested against the DNA. The CDR3 has 11 residues if both end residues are counted. Germline assignment: CDR1 GTSNPN and CDR2 SVGIG (reference sequence). The CDR3 sequence: CAWSFGQGIIF.

The chain joins TRBV28 to TRBJ1-2; 7 bases match TRBD1. Germline V gene sequence: CDR1 MDHEN, CDR2 SYDVKM. V lost 6 bases to trimming and J lost 4 bases; unmatched junction nucleotides: 8. The CDR3 spans 14 residues. The CDR3 loop is CASRRDSDIYGYTF. The CDR3 bases are TGTGCCAGCAGGCGGGACAGTGACATCTATGGCTACACCTTC.

The chain combines TRBV5-1 with TRBJ2-1; TRBD1 aligns across 9 bases. CDR1 and CDR2 (germline): SGHRS, YFSETQ. This CDR3 is built from 15 residues. V dropped 3 bases and J dropped 8; count of bases not matched to a gene: 9. In DNA, the CDR3 is TGCGCCAGCAGCTCCGGACAGGGGAAGATCCATGAGCAGTTCTTC. It is translated as CASSSGQGKIHEQFF.